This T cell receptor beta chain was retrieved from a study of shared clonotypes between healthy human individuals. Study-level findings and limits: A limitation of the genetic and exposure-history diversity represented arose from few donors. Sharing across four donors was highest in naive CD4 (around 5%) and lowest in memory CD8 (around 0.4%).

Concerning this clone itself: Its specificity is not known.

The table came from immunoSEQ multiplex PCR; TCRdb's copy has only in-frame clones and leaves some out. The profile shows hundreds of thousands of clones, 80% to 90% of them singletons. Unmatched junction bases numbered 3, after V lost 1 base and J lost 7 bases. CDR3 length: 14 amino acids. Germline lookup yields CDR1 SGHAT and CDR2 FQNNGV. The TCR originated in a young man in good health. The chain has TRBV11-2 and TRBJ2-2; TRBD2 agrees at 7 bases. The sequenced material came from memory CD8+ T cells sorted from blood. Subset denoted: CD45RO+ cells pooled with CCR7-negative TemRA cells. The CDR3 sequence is CASSLGGRDGELFF. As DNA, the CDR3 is TGTGCCAGCAGCTTAGGAGGGAGGGACGGGGAGCTGTTTTTT.